This T cell receptor (beta chain) was identified in a study of CD8+ T cells in alopecia areata (dated by TCRdb to the late 2010s). Broadly, across the study: Treated patients were enrolled in an open-label pilot trial of oral tofacitinib, 5 to 10 mg twice daily, for moderate-to-severe alopecia areata. In both human patients and the C3H/HeJ mouse model, the study applied high-throughput TCRbeta sequencing to look at T cell clonal expansion in alopecia areata. Biopsies were taken from tofacitinib-treated patients at baseline and at 4 and 24 weeks of treatment, and a later scalp biopsy was taken in several of the tofacitinib-treated patients. The RNA source kit depended on sample type: the PAXgene miRNA kit for fixed scalp, the miRNeasy kit for PBMCs, and the RNeasy kit for mouse skin. Human TCRbeta sequencing covered scalp tissue and sorted CD4+ and CD8+ peripheral blood T cells from patchy and totalis/universalis alopecia areata patients and healthy controls. Scalp clonality was compared among normal scalp (n=4), patchy alopecia areata scalp (n=8), and alopecia totalis/universalis scalp (n=8). Patients stayed on tofacitinib for 6 to 18 months and then had 6 months of follow-up off drug so that delayed response and recurrence could be assessed. Amplification of TCRbeta CDR3 regions was done by immunoSEQ multiplex PCR using 35 Vbeta forward primers and 13 Jbeta reverse primers. Overall results and qualifications from the work: Higher clonality and more expanded CD8+ clones were observed in lesional scalp than in normal scalp, particularly in alopecia totalis/universalis, a finding suggestive of antigenic drive. Scalp TCR repertoire analysis is complicated because resident alphabeta T cells in normal human skin are also sequenced, whereas mouse skin is dominated by gammadelta T cells. TCR sequences shared between patients were less clear than in mice, possibly partly because of HLA diversity in the patient population.

This clone has only a few counts. No cognate antigen has been identified for it. Within one base of it there is no much larger clone, and no base qualities were kept. The library was generated by the immunoSEQ multiplex PCR assay. RNA was extracted from all samples and reverse transcribed into cDNA as template for TCR sequencing. First-strand cDNA was synthesized with SuperScript III using a 2:1 mix of oligo-dT and random hexamers. A synthetic immune receptor repertoire was used to gauge amplification bias, and whatever bias remained was removed computationally. Per the source publication's procedure: Raw reads were preprocessed to remove errors, and CDR3 was defined according to IMGT conventions as the region from the conserved cysteine to phenylalanine. Clonality was computed as 1 minus the Shannon entropy, with the entropy normalized by log2 of the number of productive unique TCRs. Scalp TCRbeta sequences were cross-referenced with sorted blood CD4 and CD8 repertoires so that the CD4 or CD8 identity of scalp clones could be inferred. This immuneACCESS table, as held by TCRdb, lists in-frame sequences with V and J called but not all clones. Of the missing ones, under half trace to an unresolved V gene in checked studies; the others have no known cause. V, J and clone size are taken as reported in that table, and D and trimming were inferred from the DNA itself. This sample is represented by 15,000 to 16,000 clones; 60% of them were singletons. Of the sample, over 9% falls within the top ten clones.

Peripheral blood and lesional scalp punch biopsies were obtained from patients with alopecia areata. Human scalp biopsies were fixed immediately in PAXgene tissue containers. A distance of 13 bases separates the germline ends of V and J, which lose 0 bases and 3 bases respectively. CDR1 is given as SGDLS and CDR2 as YYNGEE, both from the germline V gene. The CDR3 measures 15 amino acids from cysteine to phenylalanine. The entry retains the CDR3 DNA only, 45 bases that are in frame from base 1. The source material was skin. The receptor comes from a human donor with alopecia areata. The rearranged segments are TRBV9 and TRBJ2-7, with the D gene too uncertain to name. The DNA sequence is as follows: TGTGCCAGCAGCGTAGGAGCTACCACCAACTACGAGCAGTACTTC. It encodes CASSVGATTNYEQYF.